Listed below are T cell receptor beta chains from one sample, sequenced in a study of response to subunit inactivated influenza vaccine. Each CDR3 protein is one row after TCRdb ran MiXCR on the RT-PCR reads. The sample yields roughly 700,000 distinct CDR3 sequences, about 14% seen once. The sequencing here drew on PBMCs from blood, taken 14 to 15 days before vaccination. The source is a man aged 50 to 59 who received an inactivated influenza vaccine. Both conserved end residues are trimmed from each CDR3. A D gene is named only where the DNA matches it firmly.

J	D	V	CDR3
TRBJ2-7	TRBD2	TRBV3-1	ASSQRPSGTYEQY
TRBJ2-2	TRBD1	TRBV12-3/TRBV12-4	ASSAGGWNTGELF
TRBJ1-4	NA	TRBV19	ASSMGGPRATNEKLF
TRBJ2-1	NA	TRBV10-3	AISELSTPRNEQF
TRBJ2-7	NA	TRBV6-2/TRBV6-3	ASSPHAREQY
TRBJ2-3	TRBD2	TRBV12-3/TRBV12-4	ASRLAGGGTDTQY
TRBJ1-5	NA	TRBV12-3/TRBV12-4	ASSLAQGRSPQH
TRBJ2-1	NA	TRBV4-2	ASSDNGAEQF
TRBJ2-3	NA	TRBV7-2	ASSPSAQRKQY
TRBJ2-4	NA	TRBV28	ASSSWLAKNIQY
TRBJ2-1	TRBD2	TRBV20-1	SARPDLAGGRGEQF
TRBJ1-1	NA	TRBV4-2	ASSQEWDTEAF
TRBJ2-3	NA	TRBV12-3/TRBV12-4	ASSFLGGDTQY
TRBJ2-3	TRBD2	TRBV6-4	ASSEAREGEDTQY
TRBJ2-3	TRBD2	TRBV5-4	ASSGLAGADTQY
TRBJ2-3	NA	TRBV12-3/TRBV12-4	ASSFQETDTQY
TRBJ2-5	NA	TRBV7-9	ASSPTLSGLLQETQY
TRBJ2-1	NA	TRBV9	ASSVVRGSYNEQF
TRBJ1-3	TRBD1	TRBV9	ASSDGQGAGGNTIY
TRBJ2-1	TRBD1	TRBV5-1	ASSLLGTGLFNEQF
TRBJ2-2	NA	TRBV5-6	ASSWDSYTGELF
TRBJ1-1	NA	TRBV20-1	SAREWGYGGSGNTEAF
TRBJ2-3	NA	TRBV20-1	SAPGSGTDTQY
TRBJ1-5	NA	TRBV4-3	ASSSRVGGNQPQH
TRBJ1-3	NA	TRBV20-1	SARGPGSSGNTIY
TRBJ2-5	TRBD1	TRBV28	ASSRDSQEETQY
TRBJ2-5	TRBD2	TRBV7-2	ASSRGLALETQY
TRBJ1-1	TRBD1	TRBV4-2	ASSHLLGQGNTEAF
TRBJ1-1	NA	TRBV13	ASSLEIGLNTEAF
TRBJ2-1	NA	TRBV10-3	AISETSLIGGRNEQF
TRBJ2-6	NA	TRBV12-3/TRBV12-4	ASSYSYRVEGANVLT
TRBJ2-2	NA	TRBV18	ASSPSWTSTLPTNTGELF
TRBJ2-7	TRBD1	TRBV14	ASSHHSGQSSYEQY
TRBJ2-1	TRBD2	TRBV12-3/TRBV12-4	ASSLGLASVNEQF
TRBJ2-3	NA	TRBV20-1	SAITGFPDHTDTQY
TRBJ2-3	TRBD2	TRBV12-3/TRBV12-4	ASSPGPLADTQY
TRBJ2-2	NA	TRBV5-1	ASSPLRTGELF
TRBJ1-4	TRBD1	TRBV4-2	ASSQDGTENEKLF
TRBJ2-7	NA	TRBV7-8	ASSPGPEDEQY